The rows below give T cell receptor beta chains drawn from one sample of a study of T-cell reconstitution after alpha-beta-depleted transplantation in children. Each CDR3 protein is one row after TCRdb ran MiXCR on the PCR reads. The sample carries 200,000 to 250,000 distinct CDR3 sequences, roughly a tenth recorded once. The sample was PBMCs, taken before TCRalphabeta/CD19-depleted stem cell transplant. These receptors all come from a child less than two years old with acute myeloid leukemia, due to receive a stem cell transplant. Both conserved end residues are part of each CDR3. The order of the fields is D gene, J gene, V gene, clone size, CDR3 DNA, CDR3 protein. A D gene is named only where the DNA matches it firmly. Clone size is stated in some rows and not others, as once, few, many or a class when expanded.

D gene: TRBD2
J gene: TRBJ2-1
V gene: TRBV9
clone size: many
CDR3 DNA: TGTGCCAGCAGCGACGGGACTAGCAATTACAATGAGCAGTTCTTC
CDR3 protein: CASSDGTSNYNEQFF

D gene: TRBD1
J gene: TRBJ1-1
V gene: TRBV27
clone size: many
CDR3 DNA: TGTGCCACCCGTCAGGGGGGCACTGAAGCTTTCTTT
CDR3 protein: CATRQGGTEAFF

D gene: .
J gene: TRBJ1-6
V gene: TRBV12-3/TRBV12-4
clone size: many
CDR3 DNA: TGTGCCAGCAGTTTCGGGGGGTACCCCAACTATAATTCACCCCTCCACTTT
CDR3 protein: CASSFGGYPNYNSPLHF

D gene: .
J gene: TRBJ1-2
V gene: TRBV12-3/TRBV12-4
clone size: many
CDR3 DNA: TGTGCCAGCACTTCCCTCCTAAATCTGTTAGGTGGCTACACCTTC
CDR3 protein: CASTSLLNLLGGYTF

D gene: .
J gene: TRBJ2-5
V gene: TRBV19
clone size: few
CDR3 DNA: TGTGCCAGTAAGAGGACAGCCTGGAGTGAGACCCAGTACTTC
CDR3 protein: CASKRTAWSETQYF

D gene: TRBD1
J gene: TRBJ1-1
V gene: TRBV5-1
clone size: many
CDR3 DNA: TGCGCCAGCAGCTACACAGGGGGTAACACTGAAGCTTTCTTT
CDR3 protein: CASSYTGGNTEAFF

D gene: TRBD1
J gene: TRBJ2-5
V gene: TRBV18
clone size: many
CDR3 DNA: TGTGCCAGCTCACCAGGGGACAGAGTAGAGACCCAGTACTTC
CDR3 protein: CASSPGDRVETQYF

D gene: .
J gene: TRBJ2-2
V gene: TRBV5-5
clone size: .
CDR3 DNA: TGTGCCAGCAGCGTGGACAGTACCGGGGAGCTGTTTTTT
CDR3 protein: CASSVDSTGELFF

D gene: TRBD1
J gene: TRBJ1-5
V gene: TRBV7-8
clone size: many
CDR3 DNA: TGTGCCAGCAGCCCCCGACCGGACAGGGGGCATCAGCCCCAGCATTTT
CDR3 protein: CASSPRPDRGHQPQHF

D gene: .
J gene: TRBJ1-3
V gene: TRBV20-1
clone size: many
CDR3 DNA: TGCAGTGCTAGAGATACTAACTCTGGAAACACCATATATTTT
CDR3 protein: CSARDTNSGNTIYF

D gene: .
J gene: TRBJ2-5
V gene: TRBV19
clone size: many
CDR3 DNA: TGTGCCAGTAGTATAGGAGGCTCGAAAGAGACCCAGTACTTC
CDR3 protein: CASSIGGSKETQYF

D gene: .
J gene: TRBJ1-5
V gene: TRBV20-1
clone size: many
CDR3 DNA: TGCAGTGCGAGACGGCAGGTGGGTCAGCCCCAGCATTTT
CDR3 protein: CSARRQVGQPQHF

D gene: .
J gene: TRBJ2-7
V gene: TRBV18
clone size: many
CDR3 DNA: TGTGCCAGCTCACCCGGCCGTTTCGACGAGCAGTACTTC
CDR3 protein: CASSPGRFDEQYF

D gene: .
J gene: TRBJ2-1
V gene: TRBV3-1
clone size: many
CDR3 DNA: TGTGCCAGCAGCCGGTACCAAACCTACGTCAAAAATGAGCAGTTCTTC
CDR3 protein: CASSRYQTYVKNEQFF

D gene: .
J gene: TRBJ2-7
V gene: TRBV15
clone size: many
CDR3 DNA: TGTGCCACCAGCAGAACGACGGTATCCGCCTACGAGCAGTACTTC
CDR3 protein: CATSRTTVSAYEQYF

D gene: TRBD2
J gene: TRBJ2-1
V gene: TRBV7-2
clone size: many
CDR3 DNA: TGTGCCAGCAGCTTTCGTAGCGGGGGGGCGGCGCAGTTCTTC
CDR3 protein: CASSFRSGGAAQFF

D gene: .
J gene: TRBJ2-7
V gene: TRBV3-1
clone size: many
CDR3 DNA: TGTGCCAGCAGCCTGTCTGGTCCGAACCACTACGAGCAGTACTTC
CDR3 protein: CASSLSGPNHYEQYF

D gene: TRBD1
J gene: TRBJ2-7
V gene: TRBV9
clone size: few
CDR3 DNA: TGTGCCAGCAGCGTATTGGGACAGGGCGATGGGGAGCAGTACTTC
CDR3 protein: CASSVLGQGDGEQYF

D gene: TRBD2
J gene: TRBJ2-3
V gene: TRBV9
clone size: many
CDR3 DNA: TGTGCCAGCAGCGTAGGACTAGCAGTCGCAGATACGCAGTATTTT
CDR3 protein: CASSVGLAVADTQYF

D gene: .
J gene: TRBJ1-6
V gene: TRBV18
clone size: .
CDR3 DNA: TGTGCCAGCTCACCAGATATCGGCAGTTCACCCCTCCACTTT
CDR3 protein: CASSPDIGSSPLHF

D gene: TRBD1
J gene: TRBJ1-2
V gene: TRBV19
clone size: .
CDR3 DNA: TGTGCCAGTAGTACCGGACAGGCCGAATACCATGGCTACACCTTC
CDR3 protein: CASSTGQAEYHGYTF

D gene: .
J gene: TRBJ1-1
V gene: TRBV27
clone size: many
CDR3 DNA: TGTGCCAGCAGTTTTGCGAATTGGGGCATGAGGAACACTGAAGCTTTCTTT
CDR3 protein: CASSFANWGMRNTEAFF

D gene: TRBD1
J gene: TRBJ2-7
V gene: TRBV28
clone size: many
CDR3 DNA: TGTGCTTCCGGGACAGGGGCTCCCGAGCAGTACTTC
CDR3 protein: CASGTGAPEQYF

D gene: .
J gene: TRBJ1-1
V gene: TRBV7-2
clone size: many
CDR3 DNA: TGTGCCAGCAGCTTAGCGTGGCAAGAAACCACTGAAGCTTTCTTT
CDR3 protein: CASSLAWQETTEAFF

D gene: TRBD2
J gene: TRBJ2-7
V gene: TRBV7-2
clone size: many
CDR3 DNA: TGTGCCAGCAGCTCCGTAGCGGGAGGTCCCTCCTACGAGCAGTACTTC
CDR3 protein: CASSSVAGGPSYEQYF

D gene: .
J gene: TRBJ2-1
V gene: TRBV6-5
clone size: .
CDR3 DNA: TGTGCCAGCGGGACCCATGAGCAGTTCTTC
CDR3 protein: CASGTHEQFF

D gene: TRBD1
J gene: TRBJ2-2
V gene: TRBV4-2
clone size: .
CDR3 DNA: TGTGCCAGCAGCGGCCGGATGGGACAGGGCGACACCGGGGAGCTGTTTTTT
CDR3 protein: CASSGRMGQGDTGELFF

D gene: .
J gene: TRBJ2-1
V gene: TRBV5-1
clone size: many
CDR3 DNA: TGCGCCAGCAGCTCGTACTTGTCTGGGCTAGCGACTTACAATGAGCAGTTCTTC
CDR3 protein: CASSSYLSGLATYNEQFF

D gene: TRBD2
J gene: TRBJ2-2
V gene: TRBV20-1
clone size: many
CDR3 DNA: TGCAGTGCAAGGCCTATCCAGCGGGGGAACACCGGGGAGCTGTTTTTT
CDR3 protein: CSARPIQRGNTGELFF

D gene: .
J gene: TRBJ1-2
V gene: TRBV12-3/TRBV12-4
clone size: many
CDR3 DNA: TGTGCCAGCACTTCAGGGCAGGGGTTAAGGGGCTACACCTTC
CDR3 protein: CASTSGQGLRGYTF

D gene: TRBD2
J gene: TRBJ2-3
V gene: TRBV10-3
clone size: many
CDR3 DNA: TGTGCCATCAGGTTACGGGAGGGAGCAGATACGCAGTATTTT
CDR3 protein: CAIRLREGADTQYF

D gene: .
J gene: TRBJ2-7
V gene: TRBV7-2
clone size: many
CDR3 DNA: TGTGCCAGCAGCCCGGACAGTTTTCTCTCCTACGAGCAGTACTTC
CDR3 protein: CASSPDSFLSYEQYF

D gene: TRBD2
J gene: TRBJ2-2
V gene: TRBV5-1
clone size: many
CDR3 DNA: TGCGCCAGCAGCTTGGCCCTGACTAGCGGGGCGAACACCGGGGAGCTGTTTTTT
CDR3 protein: CASSLALTSGANTGELFF

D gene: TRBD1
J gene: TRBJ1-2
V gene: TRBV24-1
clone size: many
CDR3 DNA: TGTGCCACCAGTCTGGGACAGGGGGACTATGGCTACACCTTC
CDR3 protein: CATSLGQGDYGYTF

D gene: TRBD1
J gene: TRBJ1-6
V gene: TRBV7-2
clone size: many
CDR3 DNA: TGTGCCAGCAGCTTAGCCGGGACAGGGCGTTCACCCCTCCACTTT
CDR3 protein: CASSLAGTGRSPLHF

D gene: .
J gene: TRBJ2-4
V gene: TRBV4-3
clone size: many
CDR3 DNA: TGCGCCAGCAGCCAAGATCAGGGTGTGAACATTCAGTACTTC
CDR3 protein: CASSQDQGVNIQYF

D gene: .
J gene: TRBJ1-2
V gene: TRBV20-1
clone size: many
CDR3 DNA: TGCAGTGCTTATCGGGGGTATGGCTACACCTTC
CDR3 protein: CSAYRGYGYTF

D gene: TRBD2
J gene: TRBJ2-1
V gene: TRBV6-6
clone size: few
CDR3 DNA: TGTGCCAGCACGGCGGGAGGGGGGAATGAGCAGTTCTTC
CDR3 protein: CASTAGGGNEQFF

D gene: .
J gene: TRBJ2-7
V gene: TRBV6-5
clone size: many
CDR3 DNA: TGTGCCAGCAGTTACACAAGTGGGGAATACGAGCAGTACTTC
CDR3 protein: CASSYTSGEYEQYF

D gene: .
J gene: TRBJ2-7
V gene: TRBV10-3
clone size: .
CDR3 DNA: TGTGCCATCAAGGACAGCCTCGAGCAGTACTTC
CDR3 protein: CAIKDSLEQYF

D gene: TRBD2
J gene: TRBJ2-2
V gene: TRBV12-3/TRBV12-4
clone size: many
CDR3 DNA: TGTGCCAGCAGTTCTCTAGCGGGGTCCCATTGGTGGGAGCTGTTTTTT
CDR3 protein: CASSSLAGSHWWELFF

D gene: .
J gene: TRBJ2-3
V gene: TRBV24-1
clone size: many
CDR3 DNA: TGTGCCACCAGTGATTTAGGATACACAGATACGCAGTATTTT
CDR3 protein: CATSDLGYTDTQYF

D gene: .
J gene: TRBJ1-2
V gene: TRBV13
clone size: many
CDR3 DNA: TGTGCCAGCTCCGAATCTTATGGCTACACCTTC
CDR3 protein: CASSESYGYTF

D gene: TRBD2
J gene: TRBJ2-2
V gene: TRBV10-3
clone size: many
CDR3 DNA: TGTGCCATCAGTGAGTCGGGACTAAACACCGGGGAGCTGTTTTTT
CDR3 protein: CAISESGLNTGELFF

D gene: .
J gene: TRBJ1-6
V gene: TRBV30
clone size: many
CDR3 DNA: TGTGCCTGGAGTGTGGATGGTCTTGGTAATTCACCCCTCCACTTT
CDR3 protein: CAWSVDGLGNSPLHF

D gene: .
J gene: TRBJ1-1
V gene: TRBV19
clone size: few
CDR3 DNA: TGTGCCAGTACAGGATACGACACTGAAGCTTTCTTT
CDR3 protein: CASTGYDTEAFF

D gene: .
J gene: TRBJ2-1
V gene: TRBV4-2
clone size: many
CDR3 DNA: TGTGCCAGCAGCCTCGAGGAGTACAATGAGCAGTTCTTC
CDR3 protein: CASSLEEYNEQFF

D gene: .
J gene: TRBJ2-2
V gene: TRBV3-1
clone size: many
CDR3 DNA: TGTGCCAGCAGCCAAGATCACAACACCGGGGAGCTGTTTTTT
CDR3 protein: CASSQDHNTGELFF

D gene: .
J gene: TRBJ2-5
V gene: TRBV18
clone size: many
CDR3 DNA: TGTGCCAGCTCACCCATCCAAGAGACCCAGTACTTC
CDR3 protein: CASSPIQETQYF

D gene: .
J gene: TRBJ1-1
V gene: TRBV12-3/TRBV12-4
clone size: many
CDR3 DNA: TGTGCCAGCAGTTTGAGGGCAGGGAGGCGGATGAACACTGAAGCTTTCTTT
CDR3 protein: CASSLRAGRRMNTEAFF

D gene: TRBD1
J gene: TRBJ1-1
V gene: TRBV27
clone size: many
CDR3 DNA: TGTGCCAGCAGACCATTACAGGGGGCGTTCACTGAAGCTTTCTTT
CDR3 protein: CASRPLQGAFTEAFF

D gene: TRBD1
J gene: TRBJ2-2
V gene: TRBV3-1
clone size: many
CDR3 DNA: TGTGCCAGCAGCCAAGAGGGACAGAGAGTCACCGGGGAGCTGTTTTTT
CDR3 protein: CASSQEGQRVTGELFF

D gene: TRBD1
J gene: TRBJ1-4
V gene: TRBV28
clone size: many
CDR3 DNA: TGTGCCAGCAGTGACCCCGGGACAGGGAATGAAAAACTGTTTTTT
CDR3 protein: CASSDPGTGNEKLFF

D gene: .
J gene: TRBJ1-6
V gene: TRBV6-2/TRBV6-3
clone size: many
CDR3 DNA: TGTGCCAGCAGTTCGGACGGGGGCGTCTCACCCCTCCACTTT
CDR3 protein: CASSSDGGVSPLHF

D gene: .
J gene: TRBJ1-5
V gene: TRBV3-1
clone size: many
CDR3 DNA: TGTGCCAGCAGCCAGCAGGGTAACCAGCCCCAGCATTTT
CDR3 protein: CASSQQGNQPQHF

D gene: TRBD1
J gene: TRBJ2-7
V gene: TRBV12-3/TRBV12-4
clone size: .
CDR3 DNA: TGTGCCAGCAGTTTAGGGACAGGGGGCGAAAGATACTTC
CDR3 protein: CASSLGTGGERYF

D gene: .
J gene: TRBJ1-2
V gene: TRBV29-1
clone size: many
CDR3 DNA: TGCAGCGTTGAAGGGCCTGCGGGCCCCTATGGCTACACCTTC
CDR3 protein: CSVEGPAGPYGYTF

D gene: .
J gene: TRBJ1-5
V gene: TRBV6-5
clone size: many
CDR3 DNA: TGTGCCAGCGGGGGGATTAAGGGCAATCAGCCCCAGCATTTT
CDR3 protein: CASGGIKGNQPQHF

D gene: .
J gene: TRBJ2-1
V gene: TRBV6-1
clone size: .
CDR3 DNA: TGTGCCAGCAGTGAACAGGTCGGAGAGCAGTTCTTC
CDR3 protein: CASSEQVGEQFF